Following are 14 T cell receptor beta chains from one sample sequenced in a study of blood T cell repertoires in COVID-19. Generated by immunoSEQ multiplex PCR, the TCRdb table keeps only in-frame clones and is missing some. The repertoire consists of around 190,000 clones, with approximately 85% occurring once and the leading ten covering 4.5% to 6.5%. Specimen: PBMCs or T cells enriched from blood (not recorded which). These receptors all stem from a middle-aged man with acute COVID-19.

The chain is built from TRBV12-5 and TRBJ2-2, with 9 nucleotides matching TRBD1. Germline trimming cut 1 base from V and 6 bases from J; bases unmatched to any gene: 3. Germline CDR1 is LGHNT and CDR2 is FRNRAP. This CDR3 region has 15 residues. The CDR3 region has the DNA TGTGCTAGTGGTTTGGGGGACAGGGTATCCGGGGAGCTGTTTTTT. It yields the protein CASGLGDRVSGELFF.

V gene TRBV5-4 combines with J gene TRBJ2-7; D unclear. The CDR3 has 15 amino acids. Between the trimmed V and J ends, which lost 5 bases and 7 bases, there was a span of 22 bases. The germline CDR1 and CDR2 sequences are SGHNT and YYREEE (reference sequence). The CDR3 region has the DNA TGTGCCAGCAGTACTGAGCCTGAAGTCCCCGAGGAGCAGTACTTC. Its protein product is CASSTEPEVPEEQYF.

The chain has TRBV4-1 and TRBJ2-2; D is possibly TRBD1 (5 bases). Trimming removed 8 bases from V and 4 bases from J, with 14 bases in between. CDR1 and CDR2 (germline): MGHRA, YSYEKL. The CDR3 is 14 residues long. The CDR3 DNA sequence: TGCGCCAGCGAATGGCAGGACACCACCGGGGAGCTGTTTTTT. Its translation is CASEWQDTTGELFF.

This clone was detected many times. The chain combines TRBV5-6 with TRBJ2-1; no reliable D call. This CDR3 has 12 amino acids. The ends were cut back, 2 bases at V and 3 bases at J, with 3 bases in the middle. Germline V gene sequence: CDR1 SGHDT, CDR2 YYEEEE. Here the CDR3 DNA reads TGTGCCAGCAGCTTCAACTACAATGAGCAGTTCTTC. It encodes CASSFNYNEQFF.

This clone came up once. The chain employs TRBV27 and TRBJ2-7; 9 nucleotides line up with TRBD2. This CDR3 has 15 amino acids. CDR1 and CDR2 (germline): MNHEY, SMNVEV (reference sequence). The V and J ends lost 4 bases and 3 bases, in that order; junction bases with no gene match: 7. This chain's CDR3 is CASSSSGTLSYEQYF. DNA of the CDR3: TGTGCCAGCAGTTCTAGCGGGACATTAAGCTACGAGCAGTACTTC.

V gene TRBV28 combines with J gene TRBJ1-3; 11 bases map to TRBD1. This CDR3 spans 18 amino acids. V shed 2 bases and J 2 bases; nucleotides not matched to a gene: 8. Germline assignment: CDR1 MDHEN and CDR2 SYDVKM. CDR3 protein: CASSLTRPGQGAGNTIYF. The CDR3 DNA reads TGTGCCAGCAGTTTAACCCGCCCGGGACAGGGGGCTGGAAACACCATATATTTT.

The DNA for the CDR3 is TGTGCCAGCTCACCCCCTAGCGGAGCTGCAGCAGAGCAGTTCTTC. It is translated as CASSPPSGAAAEQFF. The gene calls are TRBV18 and TRBJ2-1; 7 positions agree with TRBD2. The length of the CDR3 is 15 residues. Germline assignment: CDR1 KGHSH and CDR2 LQKENI. V lost 3 bases to trimming and J lost 10 bases; unmatched junction nucleotides: 12.

This clone was observed a handful of times. V gene TRBV27 combines with J gene TRBJ1-2, with D tentatively TRBD1 (6 bases). The CDR3 is made up of 15 amino acids. Germline-derived CDR1 and CDR2 are MNHEY and SMNVEV (reference sequence). Trimming took 5 bases from V and 8 from J, leaving 21 bases between them. CDR3 sequence reads: CASSPPSGGRHGYTF. The CDR3 DNA reads TGTGCCAGCAGTCCCCCCTCCGGGGGGCGTCACGGCTACACCTTC.

The chain combines TRBV19 with TRBJ1-5, with TRBD1 matching 7 bases. CDR1 LNHDA and CDR2 SQIVND come from the germline V gene (reference sequence). The CDR3 consists of 15 residues. J lost 6 bases, V lost 9 bases, and 14 bases had no gene match. CDR3: CASKRSGQTLQPQHF. In DNA form, the CDR3 reads TGTGCCAGCAAAAGATCGGGACAGACCCTTCAGCCCCAGCATTTT.

In this sample, this clone turned up a few times. V and J are TRBV28 and TRBJ2-5, with D perhaps matching TRBD2 (6 bases). V was clipped by 6 bases and J by 0 bases, with 14 bases between them. This CDR3 is built from 15 residues. Germline lookup yields CDR1 MDHEN and CDR2 SYDVKM. The CDR3 here is CASRSGTSYQETQYF. The CDR3 DNA follows: TGTGCCAGCAGGTCCGGGACTTCGTACCAAGAGACCCAGTACTTC.

The chain combines TRBV7-3 with TRBJ2-1, with TRBD2 matching 13 bases. Germline assignment: CDR1 SGHTA and CDR2 FQGTGA. With 2 bases clipped from V and 8 bases from J, the junction kept 6 bases outside the gene matches. The CDR3 totals 16 residues. The CDR3 DNA reads as TGTGCCAGCAGCTTAGGACTAGCGGGAGAGGGCTATGAGCAGTTCTTC. Protein: CASSLGLAGEGYEQFF.

The chain recombines TRBV28 with TRBJ2-1; 9 bases are shared with TRBD1. The CDR3 runs 13 residues. From germline, CDR1 is MDHEN and CDR2 SYDVKM. The V gene end was trimmed by 8 bases and the J gene end by 4 bases; junction bases not matched to a gene: 3. CDR3 DNA: TGTGCCAGCTGGACAGGGGTATACAATGAGCAGTTCTTC. Translating gives CASWTGVYNEQFF.

This chain connects TRBV28 to TRBJ2-1, with 7 bases fitting TRBD2. The germline V gene has CDR1 MDHEN and CDR2 SYDVKM. CDR3 length equals 16 residues. The V gene end was trimmed by 8 bases and the J gene end by 0 bases; junction bases not matched to a gene: 10. The chain's CDR3 is CASLSSGASSYNEQFF. The CDR3 nucleotides are TGTGCCAGCCTCTCTAGCGGAGCGAGCTCCTACAATGAGCAGTTCTTC.

DNA for the CDR3: TGTGCCAGCAGCTTTTTTAAGGTGGGGGAGACAGGTTCGAACACCGGGGAGCTGTTTTTT. This codes for CASSFFKVGETGSNTGELFF. The chain is built from TRBV11-3 and TRBJ2-2, with D possibly matching TRBD1 (6 bases). CDR3 size: 20 residues. CDR1 SGHNT and CDR2 YENEEA come from the germline V gene. Trimming cost V 3 bases and J 0 bases, with 23 bases left between them. Full variable domain (missing parts from reference TRBV11-3 and TRBJ2-2): EAGVVQSPRYKIIEKKQPVAFWCNPISGHNTLYWYLQNLGQGPELLIRYENEEAVDDSQLPKDRFSAERLKGVDSTLKIQPAELGDSAVYLCASSFFKVGETGSNTGELFFGEGSRLTVL.